Described below is a single T cell receptor (beta chain) sequence and its context. These data belong to a study of long-term antiretroviral therapy in people with HIV. They ran version v3.0 of the immunoSEQ assay at survey level. Assay used: immunoSEQ multiplex PCR; TCRdb lists only in-frame clones, some missing. Found here are 35,000 to 40,000 clones, approximately 83% of them singletons; the top ten hold roughly 10%. This receptor was taken from a man aged 18 to 35 with HIV. Sequencing used unsorted PBMCs, obtained 2.2 years after starting antiretroviral therapy.

The CDR3 DNA reads as TGCGCCAGCAGCCCCGGGACCACCCGCTACGAGCAGTACTTC. Amino acid sequence: CASSPGTTRYEQYF. The genes are TRBV4-3 and TRBJ2-7, with D perhaps assigned TRBD1 or TRBD2 (5 bases each). Trimming cost V 4 bases and J 3 bases, with 13 bases left between them. Germline-derived CDR1 and CDR2 are LGHNA and YSLEER. The CDR3 runs to 14 residues.